This TCR beta chain stems from a study of T cell changes during pregnancy in multiple sclerosis. CDR3 length equals 13 residues. From germline, CDR1 is SGHRS and CDR2 YFSETQ. V lost 4 bases, J lost 8 bases, and 6 bases stayed unmatched. By frequency in the sample, this clone is medium-sized. Profiled with immunoSEQ multiplex PCR; TCRdb holds only in-frame clones, not every one. The sample has 40,000 to 55,000 clones; roughly nine tenths are singletons. The receptor comes from a female donor with multiple sclerosis, enrolled in a pregnancy study. The chain employs TRBV5-1 and TRBJ1-2; 9 bases map to TRBD1. The material sequenced was CD4+ T cells from peripheral blood mononuclear cells, taken in the first trimester of pregnancy. The CDR3 nucleotides are TGCGCCAGCAGCCCGACAGGGGGAGAGGGCTACACCTTC. Its protein is CASSPTGGEGYTF.